Below are 27 T cell receptor beta chains sequenced from a single sample in a study of technical replicates of blood from a handful of donors. Libraries were prepared by immunoSEQ multiplex PCR; TCRdb keeps only in-frame clonotypes and omits some of them. The table includes tens of thousands of clones, 95% detected once. Sequenced material: T cells isolated from PBMCs. These receptors were collected from a human donor in good health.

The chain employs TRBV5-6 and TRBJ1-4; the D is unclear. Germline lookup yields CDR1 SGHDT and CDR2 YYEEEE. The CDR3 consists of 12 residues. V was pared by 4 bases and J by 10 bases, with 11 bases between. The CDR3 here is CASSSTDRKLFF. CDR3 DNA sequence: TGTGCCAGCAGCAGCACCGATAGAAAACTGTTTTTT.

The V gene is TRBV25-1, the J gene TRBJ1-1; a weak D match, TRBD1 (6 bases). Germline V gives CDR1 MGHDK, CDR2 SYGVNS. The CDR3 covers 12 residues. V lost 6 bases, J lost 1 base, and 6 bases lay in between. CDR3 loop: CASRGGNTEAFF. CDR3 DNA sequence: TGTGCCAGCAGAGGGGGGAACACTGAAGCTTTCTTT.

A remark on this clone: At one end the junction does not follow the germline gene, possibly because of a read error. This chain joins TRBV9 and TRBJ2-1; 13 bases agree with TRBD2. The V gene's germline CDR1 is SGDLS and CDR2 YYNGEE. The CDR3 length is 14 residues. The CDR3 sequence is CASSEGGLAGALLF. CDR3 DNA sequence: TGTGCCAGCAGCGAGGGAGGACTAGCGGGGGCCCTCCTCTTC.

The rearrangement joins TRBV28 to TRBJ1-1; 7 bases line up with TRBD1. The CDR3 runs to 13 residues. V dropped 8 bases and J dropped 3; count of bases not matched to a gene: 6. The germline gives CDR1 MDHEN, CDR2 SYDVKM. CDR3 loop: CASLPGGDTEAFF. The CDR3 DNA follows: TGTGCCAGCCTACCAGGGGGAGACACTGAAGCTTTCTTT.

Written as DNA, the CDR3 is TGTGCCAGCACCCGTTTGGTGACAGGGTCTAACTATGGCTACACCTTC. It codes for CASTRLVTGSNYGYTF. The V and J genes are TRBV28 and TRBJ1-2; 7 nucleotides agree with TRBD1. CDR3 length equals 16 residues. V dropped 7 bases and J dropped 0; count of bases not matched to a gene: 11. From germline, CDR1 is MDHEN and CDR2 SYDVKM.

This rearrangement joins TRBV5-4 to TRBJ2-2; TRBD2 matches at 7 bases. The CDR3 has 16 residues. The ends lost 0 bases at V and 1 base at J; junction bases unmatched: 3. Per the germline V gene, CDR1 is SGHNT and CDR2 is YYREEE (reference sequence). For the CDR3, the DNA is TGTGCCAGCAGCTTGGGCGGGAGCCAGAACACCGGGGAGCTGTTTTTT. This codes for CASSLGGSQNTGELFF. The whole variable domain, filled in from reference TRBV5-4 and TRBJ2-2, reads ETGVTQSPTHLIKTRGQQVTLRCSSQSGHNTVSWYQQALGQGPQFIFQYYREEENGRGNFPPRFSGLQFPNYSSELNVNALELDDSALYLCASSLGGSQNTGELFFGEGSRLTVL.

J is TRBJ2-4 and V is TRBV28; a possible D gene is TRBD2 (5 bases). Trimming removed 9 bases at V and 0 bases at J, with 12 bases between. This CDR3 region has 14 residues. CDR1 and CDR2 (germline): MDHEN, SYDVKM. CDR3 coding DNA: TGTGCCAGTAACGGGGAGTTAGCCAAAAACATTCAGTACTTC. Amino acids: CASNGELAKNIQYF. Using reference TRBV28 and TRBJ2-4 for the parts outside the CDR3, the full variable domain is DVKVTQSSRYLVKRTGEKVFLECVQDMDHENMFWYRQDPGLGLRLIYFSYDVKMKEKGDIPEGYSVSREKKERFSLILESASTNQTSMYLCASNGELAKNIQYFGAGTRLSVL.

The genes are TRBV28 and TRBJ2-7; D gene unclear. Trimming pared 6 bases from V and 6 bases from J, leaving 9 bases between. This CDR3 is built from 11 residues. CDR1 is MDHEN, CDR2 SYDVKM, per germline. The CDR3 DNA reads as TGTGCCAGCAGCTGGGCGCGCGAGCAGTACTTC. This gives the protein CASSWAREQYF.

V and J are TRBV11-3 and TRBJ2-5; 11 bases are a match to TRBD2. The CDR3 runs to 16 residues. The V segment lost 3 bases and the J segment 4 bases; nucleotides outside the gene matches: 7. Germline lookup yields CDR1 SGHNT and CDR2 YENEEA. CDR3 in amino acids: CASSFNSGGGVETQYF. Here the CDR3 DNA reads TGTGCCAGCAGCTTTAATAGCGGGGGGGGAGTAGAGACCCAGTACTTC. The complete variable domain, with remaining parts taken from reference TRBV11-3 and TRBJ2-5, reads EAGVVQSPRYKIIEKKQPVAFWCNPISGHNTLYWYLQNLGQGPELLIRYENEEAVDDSQLPKDRFSAERLKGVDSTLKIQPAELGDSAVYLCASSFNSGGGVETQYFGPGTRLLVL.

This chain joins TRBV4-1 and TRBJ2-5, with 8 bases that match TRBD1. CDR1 and CDR2 (germline): MGHRA, YSYEKL. This CDR3 has 15 residues. Unmatched junction bases numbered 7, after V lost 4 bases and J lost 3 bases. Here the CDR3 reads CASSLEDRVKETQYF. DNA of the CDR3: TGCGCCAGCAGCCTGGAGGACAGGGTTAAAGAGACCCAGTACTTC.

The J gene is TRBJ2-3, the V gene TRBV29-1, with TRBD2 matching 9 bases. The trim removed 1 base at V and 0 bases at J, leaving 2 bases unmatched. The CDR3 sequence is 15 residues long. Germline assignment: CDR1 SQVTM and CDR2 ANQGSEA. Here the CDR3 reads CSVEGGRGSTDTQYF. The CDR3 DNA sequence: TGCAGCGTTGAAGGCGGGAGGGGTAGCACAGATACGCAGTATTTT.

V gene TRBV5-1 combines with J gene TRBJ1-5; possible D gene TRBD1, 6 bases. V was clipped by 0 bases and J by 7 bases, with 14 bases between them. This CDR3 spans 15 amino acids. Germline lookup yields CDR1 SGHRS and CDR2 YFSETQ. The DNA of the CDR3 is TGCGCCAGCAGCTTGGGGTGGGGGCGCGGACAGCCCCAGCATTTT. It is translated as CASSLGWGRGQPQHF.

The chain combines TRBV29-1 with TRBJ2-5; no definite D call. Germline V gives CDR1 SQVTM, CDR2 ANQGSEA. CDR3 length equals 12 residues. Trimming took off 4 bases at V and 0 bases at J, with 6 bases between the two ends. The CDR3 coding sequence is TGCAGCGTTGCCGGGTACCAAGAGACCCAGTACTTC. It codes for CSVAGYQETQYF.

The chain recombines TRBV7-9 with TRBJ2-7; 7 bases align to TRBD1. The V gene end was trimmed by 7 bases and the J gene end by 0 bases; junction bases not matched to a gene: 6. CDR1 and CDR2 from the germline V gene are SEHNR and FQNEAQ (reference sequence). This CDR3 is built from 14 residues. The CDR3 DNA follows: TGTGCCAGCAATACCGGGACAGACTCCTACGAGCAGTACTTC. Translation: CASNTGTDSYEQYF. The full variable domain, in which reference TRBV7-9 and TRBJ2-7 provide the parts outside the CDR3, is DTGVSQNPRHKITKRGQNVTFRCDPISEHNRLYWYRQTLGQGPEFLTYFQNEAQLEKSRLLSDRFSAERPKGSFSTLEIQRTEQGDSAMYLCASNTGTDSYEQYFGPGTRLTVT.

J is TRBJ2-7 and V is TRBV5-1; TRBD1 is a possible D gene (6 bases). V lost 4 bases and J 2 bases, leaving 16 bases between the germline ends. Germline assignment: CDR1 SGHRS and CDR2 YFSETQ. The CDR3 covers 15 residues. The CDR3 nucleotides are TGCGCCAGCAGCCTGGTTCCGGACAGCACCTACGAGCAGTACTTC. Translated, it gives CASSLVPDSTYEQYF. The full variable domain, rest sourced from reference TRBV5-1 and TRBJ2-7, is KAGVTQTPRYLIKTRGQQVTLSCSPISGHRSVSWYQQTPGQGLQFLFEYFSETQRNKGNFPGRFSGRQFSNSRSEMNVSTLELGDSALYLCASSLVPDSTYEQYFGPGTRLTVT.

The chain joins TRBV28 to TRBJ2-1; D unresolved. Per the germline V gene, CDR1 is MDHEN and CDR2 is SYDVKM. V was pared by 10 bases and J by 0 bases, with 22 bases between. The CDR3 totals 17 residues. In nucleotides, the CDR3 is TGTGCCACCATTTCCCCCACCCGCTACCCCTCCTACAATGAGCAGTTCTTC. Translation: CATISPTRYPSYNEQFF. Full variable domain (rest looked up from reference TRBV28 and TRBJ2-1): DVKVTQSSRYLVKRTGEKVFLECVQDMDHENMFWYRQDPGLGLRLIYFSYDVKMKEKGDIPEGYSVSREKKERFSLILESASTNQTSMYLCATISPTRYPSYNEQFFGPGTRLTVL.

The chain has TRBV10-2 and TRBJ2-5; D not resolved. This CDR3 contains 13 residues. The germline CDR1 and CDR2 sequences are WSHSY and SAAADI. V was pared by 2 bases and J by 1 base, with 5 bases between. The DNA of the CDR3 is TGCGCCAGCAGTGAGCGGAGCCAAGAGACCCAGTACTTC. Amino acid sequence: CASSERSQETQYF.

V and J are TRBV4-1 and TRBJ2-3; tentatively, D is TRBD1 (6 bases). Germline V lookup: CDR1 MGHRA, CDR2 YSYEKL. This CDR3 is 14 amino acids long. V shed 0 bases and J shed 3 bases, with 7 bases lying between them. The CDR3 loop is CASSQEGQTDTQYF. In DNA form, the CDR3 reads TGCGCCAGCAGCCAAGAAGGACAGACAGATACGCAGTATTTT.

V and J are TRBV12-5 and TRBJ1-5, with a possible D match to TRBD1 (5 bases). Trimming took 5 bases from V and 6 from J, leaving 17 bases between them. Per germline, CDR1 LGHNT and CDR2 FRNRAP. The CDR3 loop spans 15 amino acids. CDR3 DNA: TGTGCTAGTGGTCCCTCGACCCCTAGGGGTCAGCCCCAGCATTTT. Protein product: CASGPSTPRGQPQHF.

The gene calls are TRBV30 and TRBJ1-2, with 10 nucleotides matching TRBD1. This CDR3 region has 16 residues. V lost 4 bases and J lost 4; bases outside the gene matches: 12. CDR1 GTSNPN and CDR2 SVGIG come from the germline V gene (reference sequence). The chain's CDR3 is CAWTLFRDRGLYGYTF. The CDR3 DNA sequence: TGTGCCTGGACCTTGTTCCGGGACAGGGGACTCTATGGCTACACCTTC.

The chain combines TRBV27 with TRBJ1-1; 7 nucleotides agree with TRBD1. The germline CDR1 and CDR2 sequences are MNHEY and SMNVEV (reference sequence). Trimming cost V 4 bases and J 0 bases; bases outside gene matches: 2. This CDR3 contains 14 residues. The CDR3 loop reads CASSSRGVNTEAFF. The CDR3 region has the DNA TGTGCCAGCAGTTCCAGGGGGGTGAACACTGAAGCTTTCTTT.

This chain connects TRBV11-3 to TRBJ2-2, with TRBD1 matching over 8 bases. Germline V gives CDR1 SGHNT, CDR2 YENEEA. CDR3 length equals 17 residues. With 5 bases clipped from V and 7 bases from J, the junction kept 15 bases outside the gene matches. The CDR3 bases are TGTGCCAGCAGCAAAGGACAGGGAGGATCGTTCGGCGGGGAGCTGTTTTTT. Its translation is CASSKGQGGSFGGELFF.

The DNA for the CDR3 is TGTGCCAGCAGGGAGGGGACTAGCGACCCGAATGAGCAGTTCTTC. This translates into CASREGTSDPNEQFF. The chain links TRBV6-5 to TRBJ2-1; 10 nucleotides align to TRBD2. The CDR3 contains 15 residues. The junction had 9 bases not matched to a gene; V was cut back by 6 bases and J by 7 bases. Germline-derived CDR1 and CDR2 are MNHEY and SVGAGI.

J is TRBJ2-1 and V is TRBV15; 7 nucleotides align to TRBD1. CDR3 length: 15 residues. The J segment lost 9 bases and the V segment lost 1 base, leaving 9 bases of the junction unmatched. The germline gives CDR1 LNHNV, CDR2 YYDKDF (reference sequence). The CDR3, as DNA: TGTGCCACCAGCAGAGGAAGGGACAGTTTGGTTGAGCAGTTCTTC. Translating it yields CATSRGRDSLVEQFF.

This chain uses TRBV2 with TRBJ1-6; D not resolved. The CDR3 is 15 residues long. Trimming removed 3 bases from V and 0 bases from J, with 6 bases in between. The germline CDR1 and CDR2 sequences are SNHLY and FYNNEI. The CDR3 nucleotides read TGTGCCAGCAGTGACGTCAGCTCCTATAATTCACCCCTCCACTTT. Translation gives CASSDVSSYNSPLHF.

The gene calls are TRBV19 and TRBJ2-3, with TRBD1 identical over 10 bases. J gave up 0 bases and V 5 bases, and 8 bases lay outside the gene matches. Germline CDR1 LNHDA, CDR2 SQIVND (reference sequence). The length of the CDR3 is 17 residues. DNA of the CDR3: TGTGCCAGTAGTGCAACCGGGACAGGGGTTAGCACAGATACGCAGTATTTT. Translation: CASSATGTGVSTDTQYF. Complete variable domain (other parts from reference TRBV19 and TRBJ2-3): DGGITQSPKYLFRKEGQNVTLSCEQNLNHDAMYWYRQDPGQGLRLIYYSQIVNDFQKGDIAEGYSVSREKKESFPLTVTSAQKNPTAFYLCASSATGTGVSTDTQYFGPGTRLTVL.

This clone was detected only once. This sequence joins TRBV7-3 and TRBJ2-2, with D possibly TRBD2 on 6 matching bases. V gave up 6 bases and J gave up 1 base, with 9 bases separating them. The CDR3 has 14 residues. From germline, CDR1 is SGHTA and CDR2 FQGTGA. DNA of the CDR3: TGTGCCAGCAGACGGGGGATGAACACCGGGGAGCTGTTTTTT. Translation gives CASRRGMNTGELFF.